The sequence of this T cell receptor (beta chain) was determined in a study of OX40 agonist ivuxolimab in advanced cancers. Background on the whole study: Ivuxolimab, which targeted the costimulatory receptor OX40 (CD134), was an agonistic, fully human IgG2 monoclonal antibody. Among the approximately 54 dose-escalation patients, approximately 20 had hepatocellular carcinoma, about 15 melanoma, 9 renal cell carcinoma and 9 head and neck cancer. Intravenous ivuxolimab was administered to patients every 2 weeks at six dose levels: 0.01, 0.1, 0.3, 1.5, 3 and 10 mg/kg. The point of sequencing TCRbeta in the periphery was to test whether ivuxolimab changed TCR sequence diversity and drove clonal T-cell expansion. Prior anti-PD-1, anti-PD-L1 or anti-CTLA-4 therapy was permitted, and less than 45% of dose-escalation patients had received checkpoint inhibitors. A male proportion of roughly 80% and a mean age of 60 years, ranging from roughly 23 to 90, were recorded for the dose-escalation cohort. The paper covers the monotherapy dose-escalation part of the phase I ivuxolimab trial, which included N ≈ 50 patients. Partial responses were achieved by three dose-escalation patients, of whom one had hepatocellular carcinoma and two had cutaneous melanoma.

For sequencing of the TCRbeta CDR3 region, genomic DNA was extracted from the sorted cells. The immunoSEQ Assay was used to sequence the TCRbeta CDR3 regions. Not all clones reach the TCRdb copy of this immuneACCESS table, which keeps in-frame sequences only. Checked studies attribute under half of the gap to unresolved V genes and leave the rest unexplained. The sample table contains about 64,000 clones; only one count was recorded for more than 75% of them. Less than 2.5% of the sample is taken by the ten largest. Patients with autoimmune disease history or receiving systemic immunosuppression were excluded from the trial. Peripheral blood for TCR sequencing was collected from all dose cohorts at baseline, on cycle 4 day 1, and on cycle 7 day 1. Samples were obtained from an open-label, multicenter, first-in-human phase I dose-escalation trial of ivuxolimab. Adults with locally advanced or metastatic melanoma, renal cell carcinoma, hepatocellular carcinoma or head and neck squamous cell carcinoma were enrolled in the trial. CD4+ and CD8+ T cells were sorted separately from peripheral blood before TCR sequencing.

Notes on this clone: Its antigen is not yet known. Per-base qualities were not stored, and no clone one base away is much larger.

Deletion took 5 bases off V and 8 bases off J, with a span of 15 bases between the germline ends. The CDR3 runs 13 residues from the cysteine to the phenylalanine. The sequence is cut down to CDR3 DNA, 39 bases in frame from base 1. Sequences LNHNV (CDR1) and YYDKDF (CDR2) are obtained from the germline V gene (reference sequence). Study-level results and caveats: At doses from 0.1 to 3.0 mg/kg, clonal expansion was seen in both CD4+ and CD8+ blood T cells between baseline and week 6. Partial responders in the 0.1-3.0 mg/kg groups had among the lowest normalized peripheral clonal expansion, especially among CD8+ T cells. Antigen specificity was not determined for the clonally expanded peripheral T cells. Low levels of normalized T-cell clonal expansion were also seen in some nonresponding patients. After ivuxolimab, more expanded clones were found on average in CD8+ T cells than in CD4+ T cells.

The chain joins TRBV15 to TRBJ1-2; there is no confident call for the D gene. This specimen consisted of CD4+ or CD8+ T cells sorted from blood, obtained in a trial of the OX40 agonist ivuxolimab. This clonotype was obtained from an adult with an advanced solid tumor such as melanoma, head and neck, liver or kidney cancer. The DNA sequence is TGTGCCACCAGCTACCCGCTACTACAGGGCTACACCTTC. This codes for CATSYPLLQGYTF.